The subject of this entry is one T cell receptor (beta chain). Its antigen is currently unknown. The data originate from a study of PD-1 blockade in classical Hodgkin lymphoma. Whole-study findings and limits: Newly diagnosed patients were reported to exhibit reduced baseline TCR diversity relative to healthy donors. A significant rise in TCR diversity by C4D1 was seen for CD4+ but not CD8+ cells.

Per the germline V gene, CDR1 is MNHNS and CDR2 is SASEGT. The CDR3 spans 12 residues. V was pared by 0 bases and J by 10 bases, with 8 bases between. The method was immunoSEQ multiplex PCR; TCRdb's version includes in-frame clones alone and lacks a portion of them. This sample has 55,000 to 80,000 clones; 93% occur once, and the top ten carry under 9.5%. Every single patient, without exception, relapsed after autologous stem cell transplantation, and brentuximab vedotin exposure varied. This specimen was peripheral blood mononuclear cells (PBMCs), taken at baseline. The receptor comes from a human donor with classical Hodgkin lymphoma. This chain connects TRBV6-1 to TRBJ2-3; D remains ambiguous. The chain's CDR3 is CASSEALRAQYF. The DNA of the CDR3 is TGTGCCAGCAGTGAAGCGCTTAGAGCGCAGTATTTT.